This is a list of T cell receptor beta chains from one sample in a study of T-cell reconstitution after alpha-beta-depleted transplantation in children. TCRdb called the PCR reads again in MiXCR, with one record for every CDR3 protein. The sample has just under 150,000 distinct CDR3 sequences, around 10% seen once. The sample consisted of PBMCs, mostly from graft donor cells, taken 180 days after TCRalphabeta/CD19-depleted stem cell transplant. All receptors derive from a female patient younger than 10 who had a stem cell transplant for congenital amegakaryocytic thrombocytopenia, so the T cells may come from the graft donor. Each CDR3 is given with its conserved first and last residue. A D gene is named only where the DNA matches it firmly. Clone size is shown for a subset of rows, as once, few, many or a class of expanded clone.

clone size	J gene	V gene	D gene	CDR3 DNA	CDR3 protein
NA	TRBJ2-1	TRBV10-3	TRBD2	TGTGCCATCAGTGAGCCGGGGACTAGCGGGAGTAGGGGTGAGCAGTTCTTC	CAISEPGTSGSRGEQFF
few	TRBJ1-5	TRBV28	NA	TGTGCCAGCAGTTTACCGAATCAGCCCCAGCATTTT	CASSLPNQPQHF
NA	TRBJ2-7	TRBV4-1	TRBD1	TGCGCCAGCAGCCAATGGACAGGTTCCTACGAGCAGTACTTC	CASSQWTGSYEQYF
few	TRBJ2-1	TRBV20-1	TRBD1	TGCAGTGTGAGGGGGCAGGGGGCCATTAGGATCTTC	CSVRGQGAIRIF
many	TRBJ1-2	TRBV4-3	NA	TGCGCCAGCAGCCAAGACCCGGGGGAGAACTATGGCTACACCTTC	CASSQDPGENYGYTF
few	TRBJ1-2	TRBV2	NA	TGTGCCAGCCTCCTGCAGGATCCGAGCTACACCTTC	CASLLQDPSYTF
many	TRBJ2-3	TRBV28	NA	TGTGCCAGCGCGGTATTGGGCGGCACAGATACGCAGTATTTT	CASAVLGGTDTQYF
many	TRBJ1-2	TRBV28	TRBD1	TGTGCCAGCGGGTTTGGGACAGTCTATGGCTACACCTTC	CASGFGTVYGYTF
few	TRBJ2-5	TRBV12-3/TRBV12-4	TRBD1	TGTGCCAGCAGTTTCAGAGGGGGCGAAGAGACCCAGTACTTC	CASSFRGGEETQYF
NA	TRBJ1-1	TRBV20-1	NA	TGCAGTGCGGAGGGGCAGGCCGGGTATACTGAAGCTTTCTTT	CSAEGQAGYTEAFF
NA	TRBJ2-2	TRBV2	NA	TGTGCCAGCGACAGGCTCACCGGGGAGCTGTTTTTT	CASDRLTGELFF
many	TRBJ2-3	TRBV9	TRBD2	TGTGCCAGCAGCGCGGGACTAGCGGGAGTGGATACGCAGTATTTT	CASSAGLAGVDTQYF
many	TRBJ1-5	TRBV4-1	TRBD1	TGCGCCAGCAGCCATTATACAGGGGTCGGGAATCAGCCCCAGCATTTT	CASSHYTGVGNQPQHF
many	TRBJ2-1	TRBV4-3	TRBD2	TGCGCCAGCAGCCAAGATCGTAATAGCGGGAGAGTCTACAATGAGCAGTTCTTC	CASSQDRNSGRVYNEQFF
many	TRBJ2-2	TRBV7-9	NA	TGTGCCAGCAGATCCGGGATCCCCACCGGGGAGCTGTTTTTT	CASRSGIPTGELFF
many	TRBJ2-7	TRBV6-2/TRBV6-3	NA	TGTGCCAGCAGACTCCTGGGGGAGCAGTACTTC	CASRLLGEQYF
many	TRBJ2-3	TRBV7-9	NA	TGTGCCAGCAGCTCCTCCTACAGGGAGGCAGATACGCAGTATTTT	CASSSSYREADTQYF
many	TRBJ2-7	TRBV3-1	TRBD2	TGTGCCAGCAGCCCCCGGGGAGGGCCGACAGTGAGCTCCTACGAGCAGTACTTC	CASSPRGGPTVSSYEQYF
few	TRBJ1-2	TRBV28	NA	TGTGCCAGCACCGCGAGTCCCTATGGCTACACCTTC	CASTASPYGYTF
many	TRBJ2-7	TRBV7-9	TRBD2	TGTGCCAGCAGCTCGCGGACTAGCGGGAGGTACGAGCAGTACTTC	CASSSRTSGRYEQYF
NA	TRBJ2-1	TRBV11-3	TRBD2	TGTGCCAGCAGCTTTGGCGGGAGCTCCTACAATGAGCAGTTCTTC	CASSFGGSSYNEQFF
NA	TRBJ1-1	TRBV12-3/TRBV12-4	NA	TGTGCCAGCAGTTTTCGGGTCATGAACACTGAAGCTTTCTTT	CASSFRVMNTEAFF